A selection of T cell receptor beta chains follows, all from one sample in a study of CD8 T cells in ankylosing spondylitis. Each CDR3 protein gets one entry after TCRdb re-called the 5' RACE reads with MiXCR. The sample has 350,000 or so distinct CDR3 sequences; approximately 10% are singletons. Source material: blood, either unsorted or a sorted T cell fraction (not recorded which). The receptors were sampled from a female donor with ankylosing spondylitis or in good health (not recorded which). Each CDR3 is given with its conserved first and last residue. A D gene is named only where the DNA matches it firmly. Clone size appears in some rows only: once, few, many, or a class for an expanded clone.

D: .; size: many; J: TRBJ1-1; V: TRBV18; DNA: TGTGCCAGCTCACCAGAATTTGGGGGGTTCACTGAAGCTTTCTTT; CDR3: CASSPEFGGFTEAFF
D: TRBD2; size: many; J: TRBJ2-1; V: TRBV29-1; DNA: TGCAGCGTTGAGGGGACTAGCGGGAGGGCACCGTCCTACAATGAGCAGTTCTTC; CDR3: CSVEGTSGRAPSYNEQFF
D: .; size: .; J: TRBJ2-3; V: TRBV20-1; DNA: TGCAGTGCTAGATTGCTTTCCGGGGTTGGTACGCAGTATTTT; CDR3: CSARLLSGVGTQYF
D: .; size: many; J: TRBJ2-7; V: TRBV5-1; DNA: TGCGCCAGCAGCTCCCAGGGGCTACGATCCTACGAGCAGTACTTC; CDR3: CASSSQGLRSYEQYF
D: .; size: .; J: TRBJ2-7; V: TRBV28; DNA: TGTGCCAGCAGTTCCCCATGGGGGGTATCCTCCTACGAGCAGTACTTC; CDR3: CASSSPWGVSSYEQYF
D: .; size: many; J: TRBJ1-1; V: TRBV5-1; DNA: TGCGCCAGCAGCTTAGGACAGAACCTAATAGATACTGAAGCTTTCTTT; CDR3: CASSLGQNLIDTEAFF
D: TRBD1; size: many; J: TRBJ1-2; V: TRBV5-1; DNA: TGCGCCAGCAGCTTGACTACAGGGGAGGCCTATGGCTACACCTTC; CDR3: CASSLTTGEAYGYTF
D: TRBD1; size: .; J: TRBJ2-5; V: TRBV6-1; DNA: TGTGCCAGCAGTCCACCAATAGGACAGGGCCATCAAGAGACCCAGTACTTC; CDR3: CASSPPIGQGHQETQYF
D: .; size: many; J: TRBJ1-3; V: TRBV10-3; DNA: TGTGCCATCAGTGATACAGTTTCTGGAAACACCATATATTTT; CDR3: CAISDTVSGNTIYF
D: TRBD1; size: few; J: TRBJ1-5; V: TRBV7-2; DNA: TGTGCCAGCAGCTTAGGGGACAGGGGGCATCAGCCCCAGCATTTT; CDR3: CASSLGDRGHQPQHF
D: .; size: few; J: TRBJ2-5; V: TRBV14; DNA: TGTGCCAGCAGCCAAGATGGTATCAGGGGAGAGACCCAGTACTTC; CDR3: CASSQDGIRGETQYF
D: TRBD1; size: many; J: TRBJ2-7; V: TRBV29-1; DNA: TGCAGCGGAGGACAGGGGGCCCTCGAGCAGTACTTC; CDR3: CSGGQGALEQYF
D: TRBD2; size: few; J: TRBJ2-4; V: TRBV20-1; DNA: TGCAGTGCTTGGACTAGCGGGAGTGACATTCAGTACTTC; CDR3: CSAWTSGSDIQYF
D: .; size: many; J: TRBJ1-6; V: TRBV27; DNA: TGTGCCAGCAAGGAAGGGGCAAGTAATTCACCCCTCCACTTT; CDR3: CASKEGASNSPLHF
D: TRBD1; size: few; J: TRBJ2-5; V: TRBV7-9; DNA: TGTGCCAGCAGCTTACATTTGGGGACAGGGGAAGAGACCCAGTACTTC; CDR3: CASSLHLGTGEETQYF
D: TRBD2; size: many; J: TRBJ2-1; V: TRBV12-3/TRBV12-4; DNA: TGTGCCAGCAGTCGAGCGGGGATAACCTACAATGAGCAGTTCTTC; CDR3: CASSRAGITYNEQFF
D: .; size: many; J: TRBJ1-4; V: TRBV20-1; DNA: TGCAGTGCTAAGGGGGGAGGCGAAAAACTGTTTTTT; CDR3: CSAKGGGEKLFF
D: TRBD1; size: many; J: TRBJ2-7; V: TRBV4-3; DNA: TGCGCCAGCAGCCAAGATGAGGGACAGGGCTACGAGCAGTACTTC; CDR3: CASSQDEGQGYEQYF
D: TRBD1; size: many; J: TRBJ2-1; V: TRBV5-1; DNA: TGCGCCAGCAGCTTCACAGGGGATCCCCCCTTCGAGCAGTTCTTC; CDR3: CASSFTGDPPFEQFF
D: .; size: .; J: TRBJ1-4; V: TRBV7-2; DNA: TGTGCCAGCAGCCCTAGCGGGGGTGAAAAACTGTTTTTT; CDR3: CASSPSGGEKLFF
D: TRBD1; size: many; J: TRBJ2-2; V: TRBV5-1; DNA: TGCGCCAGCAGCCCACGACAGGGCGCTAGCGGGGAGCTGTTTTTT; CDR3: CASSPRQGASGELFF
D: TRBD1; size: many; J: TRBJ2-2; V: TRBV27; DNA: TGTGCCAGCAGCCCTATAACAGGGGGTGGGACCGGGGAGCTGTTTTTT; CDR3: CASSPITGGGTGELFF
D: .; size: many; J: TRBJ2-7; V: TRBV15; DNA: TGTGCCACCAGCAAGGGACACCCGGTACAGTACTTC; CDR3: CATSKGHPVQYF
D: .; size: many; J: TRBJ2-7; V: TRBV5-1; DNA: TGCGCCAGCAGCTTGGAGAGGGGCGAGCAGTACTTC; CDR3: CASSLERGEQYF
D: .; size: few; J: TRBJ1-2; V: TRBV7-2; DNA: TGTGCCAGCAGCGGACGCACAGCCTGGGCATATGGCTACACCTTC; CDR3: CASSGRTAWAYGYTF
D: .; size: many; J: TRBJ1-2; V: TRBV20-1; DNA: TGCAGTGCTAGAGAAGGGGACCGCTATGGCTACACCTTC; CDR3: CSAREGDRYGYTF
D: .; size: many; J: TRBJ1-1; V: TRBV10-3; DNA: TGTGCCATCAGTGAAGCGGGACGTACTGAAGCTTTCTTT; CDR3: CAISEAGRTEAFF
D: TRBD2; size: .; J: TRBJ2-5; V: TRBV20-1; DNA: TGCAGTGCTTCCCGCATAGCGGGAAGGATGGAGACCCAGTACTTC; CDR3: CSASRIAGRMETQYF
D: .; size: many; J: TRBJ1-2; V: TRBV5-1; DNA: TGCGCCAGCAGCTTGGCCGTGGAGATCAACTATGGCTACACCTTC; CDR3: CASSLAVEINYGYTF
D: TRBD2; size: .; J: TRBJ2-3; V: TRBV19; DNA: TGTGCCAGTAGTCCAGGGGGACTAGCGGGAAACTTCGATACGCAGTATTTT; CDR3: CASSPGGLAGNFDTQYF
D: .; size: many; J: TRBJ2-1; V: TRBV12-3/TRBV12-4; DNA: TGTGCCAGCAGTTTAGCGCCGCTCTACAATGAGCAGTTCTTC; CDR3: CASSLAPLYNEQFF
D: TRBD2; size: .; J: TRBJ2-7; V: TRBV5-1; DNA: TGCGCCAGCAGCCCCCAGGGAGGGATCTACGAGCAGTACTTC; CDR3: CASSPQGGIYEQYF
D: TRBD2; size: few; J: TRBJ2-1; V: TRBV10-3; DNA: TGTGCCATCCGGGGGACTAGCGGGTCGAGGTCGGAGCAGTTCTTC; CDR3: CAIRGTSGSRSEQFF
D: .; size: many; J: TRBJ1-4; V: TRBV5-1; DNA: TGCGCCAGCAGCCCGGACACCAATAATGAAAAACTGTTTTTT; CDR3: CASSPDTNNEKLFF
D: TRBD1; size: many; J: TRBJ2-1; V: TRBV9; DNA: TGTGCCAGCAGCGTAGCGGTAGGAACAGGGGTTTCCAATGAGCAGTTCTTC; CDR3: CASSVAVGTGVSNEQFF
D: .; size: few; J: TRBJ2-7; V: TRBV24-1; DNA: TGTGCCACCAGTGATCAGGGAGGCTACGAGCAGTACTTC; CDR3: CATSDQGGYEQYF
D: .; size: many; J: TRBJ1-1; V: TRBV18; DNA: TGTGCCAGCTCACCGTCAGCCAGGGGGAACACTGAAGCTTTCTTT; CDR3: CASSPSARGNTEAFF
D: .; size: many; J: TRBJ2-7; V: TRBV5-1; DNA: TGCGCCAGCAGCCAAAGGCAGACCTACGAGCAGTACTTC; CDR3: CASSQRQTYEQYF
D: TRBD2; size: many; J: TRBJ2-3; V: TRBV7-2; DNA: TGTGCCACCAGAAGCGGGATTAGCACAGATACGCAGTATTTT; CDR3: CATRSGISTDTQYF
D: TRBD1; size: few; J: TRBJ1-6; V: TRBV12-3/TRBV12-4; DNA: TGTGCCAGCCGCTACTCCGGGACAGGGAATTCACCCCTCCACTTT; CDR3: CASRYSGTGNSPLHF
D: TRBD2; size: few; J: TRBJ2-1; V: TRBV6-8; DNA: TGTGCCAGCAGTTACCTAGGACCTACTAGCGGGAGTCGGCATGAGCAGTTCTTC; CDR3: CASSYLGPTSGSRHEQFF
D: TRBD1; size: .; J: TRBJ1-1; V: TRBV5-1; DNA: TGCGCCAGCAGCTCACCCGACAGGGATGAAGCTTTCTTT; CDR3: CASSSPDRDEAFF
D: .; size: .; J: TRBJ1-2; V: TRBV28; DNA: TGTGCCAGCAGTTTCCGGGAACTCGGCTATGGCTACACCTTC; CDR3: CASSFRELGYGYTF
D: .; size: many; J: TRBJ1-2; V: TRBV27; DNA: TGTGCCAGCAGCCAGCGAGGGGGCTATGGCTACACCTTC; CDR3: CASSQRGGYGYTF
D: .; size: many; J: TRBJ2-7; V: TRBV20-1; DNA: TGCAGTGCTACTACGCCCACAAGGACCTACGAGCAGTACTTC; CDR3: CSATTPTRTYEQYF
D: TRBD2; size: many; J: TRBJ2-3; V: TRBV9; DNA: TGTGCCAGCAGCCCAAGCGGGGTCTCAGATACGCAGTATTTT; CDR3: CASSPSGVSDTQYF
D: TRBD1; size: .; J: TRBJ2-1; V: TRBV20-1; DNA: TGCAGTGCTGCCGGGACAGGGGTAAACAATGAGCAGTTCTTC; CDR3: CSAAGTGVNNEQFF
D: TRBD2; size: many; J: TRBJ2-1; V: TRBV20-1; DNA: TGCAGTGCTAGAGATCTCTTAGCGGGGGACTACAATGAGCAGTTCTTC; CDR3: CSARDLLAGDYNEQFF
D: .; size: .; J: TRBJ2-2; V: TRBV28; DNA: TGTGCCAGCAGCTCCGGACAGAACACCGGGGAGCTGTTTTTT; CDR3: CASSSGQNTGELFF
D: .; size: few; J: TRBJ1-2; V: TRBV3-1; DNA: TGTGCCAGCAGCCAAGAGGGAGGGGTCGACACCTTC; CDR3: CASSQEGGVDTF
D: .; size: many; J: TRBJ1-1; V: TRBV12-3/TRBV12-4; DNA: TGTGCCAGCATCATGGGTGTGAACACTGAAGCTTTCTTT; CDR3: CASIMGVNTEAFF
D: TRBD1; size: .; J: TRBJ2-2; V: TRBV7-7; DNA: TGTGCTAGCAGCCGCGACAGGGTCGCCGGGGAGCTGTTTTTT; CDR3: CASSRDRVAGELFF
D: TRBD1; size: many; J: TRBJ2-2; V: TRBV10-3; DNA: TGTGCCATCAGTGAGGACAGGGGGAACACCGGGGAGCTGTTTTTT; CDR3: CAISEDRGNTGELFF
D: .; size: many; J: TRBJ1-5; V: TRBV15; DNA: TGTGCCACCAGCAGCGGGTCGTGGGCCCAGCATTTT; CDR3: CATSSGSWAQHF
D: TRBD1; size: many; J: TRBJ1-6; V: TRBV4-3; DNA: TGCGCCAGCAGCCAGGGAGCCGGGACAGGGAAATCACCCCTCCACTTT; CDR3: CASSQGAGTGKSPLHF
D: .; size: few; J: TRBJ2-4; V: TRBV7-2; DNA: TGTGCCAGCAGCTTACACAATGACATTCAGTACTTC; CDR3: CASSLHNDIQYF
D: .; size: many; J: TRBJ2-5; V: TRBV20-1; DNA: TGCAGTGTTTCTGGTTTCGTAGAGACCCAGTACTTC; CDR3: CSVSGFVETQYF
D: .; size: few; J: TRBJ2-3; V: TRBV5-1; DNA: TGCGCCAGCAGCTTCTCCGGGGCCTACACAGATACGCAGTATTTT; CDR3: CASSFSGAYTDTQYF